This T cell receptor beta chain was observed in a study of control samples from healthy donors and cancer patients. V was pared by 2 bases and J by 2 bases, with 6 bases of the junction left unmatched. This CDR3 is built from 16 residues. Per germline, CDR1 MRHNA and CDR2 SNTAGT. Profiling relied on immunoSEQ multiplex PCR, and the TCRdb table lists in-frame clones only, not all of them. Of 50,000 to 75,000 clones in the sample, roughly 89% were seen once. This clone was observed a single time. V and J are TRBV6-4 and TRBJ2-3, with TRBD2 matching 8 bases. The clonotype comes from a man aged 55 to 70 with colorectal cancer. Material: PBMCs. CDR3 region: CASSDQAGAYTDTQYF. The CDR3 DNA reads TGTGCCAGCAGTGACCAAGCGGGGGCCTACACAGATACGCAGTATTTT.